This T cell receptor (beta chain) is from a study of early T cells in non-severe SARS-CoV-2 infection. Overall study context: The chains were unpaired, and the sequenced material was bulk RNA from unsorted whole blood.

Unique molecular identifier tags were affixed to discrete cDNA molecules. TCRdb passed the 5' RACE reads through MiXCR, listing each CDR3 protein once. The sample has 69,000 or so distinct CDR3 sequences, roughly 4.8% seen once. The CDR3 totals 14 residues. Germline V CDR1 and CDR2: MNHNY, SVGAGI (reference sequence). Trimming stripped 5 bases from V and 9 bases from J, with 20 bases between. This clonotype was observed at least ten times. Antigen specificity is unknown. Study findings and constraints: In VDJdb matching, anti-spike CD8 responses were favored while private and CD4 specificities went missing.

This chain connects TRBV6-6 to TRBJ2-7, with a tentative D call TRBD2 (6 bases). Sequences were derived from whole blood, sampled at baseline. The TCR originated in an adult who was a healthcare worker with PCR-confirmed SARS-CoV-2 infection or an uninfected control (not recorded which). The donor label of this sample is uncertain. CDR3 coding DNA: TGTGCCAGCAGTCCGTCGGGACCTACGGGGGTGCAGTACTTC. Encoded protein: CASSPSGPTGVQYF.